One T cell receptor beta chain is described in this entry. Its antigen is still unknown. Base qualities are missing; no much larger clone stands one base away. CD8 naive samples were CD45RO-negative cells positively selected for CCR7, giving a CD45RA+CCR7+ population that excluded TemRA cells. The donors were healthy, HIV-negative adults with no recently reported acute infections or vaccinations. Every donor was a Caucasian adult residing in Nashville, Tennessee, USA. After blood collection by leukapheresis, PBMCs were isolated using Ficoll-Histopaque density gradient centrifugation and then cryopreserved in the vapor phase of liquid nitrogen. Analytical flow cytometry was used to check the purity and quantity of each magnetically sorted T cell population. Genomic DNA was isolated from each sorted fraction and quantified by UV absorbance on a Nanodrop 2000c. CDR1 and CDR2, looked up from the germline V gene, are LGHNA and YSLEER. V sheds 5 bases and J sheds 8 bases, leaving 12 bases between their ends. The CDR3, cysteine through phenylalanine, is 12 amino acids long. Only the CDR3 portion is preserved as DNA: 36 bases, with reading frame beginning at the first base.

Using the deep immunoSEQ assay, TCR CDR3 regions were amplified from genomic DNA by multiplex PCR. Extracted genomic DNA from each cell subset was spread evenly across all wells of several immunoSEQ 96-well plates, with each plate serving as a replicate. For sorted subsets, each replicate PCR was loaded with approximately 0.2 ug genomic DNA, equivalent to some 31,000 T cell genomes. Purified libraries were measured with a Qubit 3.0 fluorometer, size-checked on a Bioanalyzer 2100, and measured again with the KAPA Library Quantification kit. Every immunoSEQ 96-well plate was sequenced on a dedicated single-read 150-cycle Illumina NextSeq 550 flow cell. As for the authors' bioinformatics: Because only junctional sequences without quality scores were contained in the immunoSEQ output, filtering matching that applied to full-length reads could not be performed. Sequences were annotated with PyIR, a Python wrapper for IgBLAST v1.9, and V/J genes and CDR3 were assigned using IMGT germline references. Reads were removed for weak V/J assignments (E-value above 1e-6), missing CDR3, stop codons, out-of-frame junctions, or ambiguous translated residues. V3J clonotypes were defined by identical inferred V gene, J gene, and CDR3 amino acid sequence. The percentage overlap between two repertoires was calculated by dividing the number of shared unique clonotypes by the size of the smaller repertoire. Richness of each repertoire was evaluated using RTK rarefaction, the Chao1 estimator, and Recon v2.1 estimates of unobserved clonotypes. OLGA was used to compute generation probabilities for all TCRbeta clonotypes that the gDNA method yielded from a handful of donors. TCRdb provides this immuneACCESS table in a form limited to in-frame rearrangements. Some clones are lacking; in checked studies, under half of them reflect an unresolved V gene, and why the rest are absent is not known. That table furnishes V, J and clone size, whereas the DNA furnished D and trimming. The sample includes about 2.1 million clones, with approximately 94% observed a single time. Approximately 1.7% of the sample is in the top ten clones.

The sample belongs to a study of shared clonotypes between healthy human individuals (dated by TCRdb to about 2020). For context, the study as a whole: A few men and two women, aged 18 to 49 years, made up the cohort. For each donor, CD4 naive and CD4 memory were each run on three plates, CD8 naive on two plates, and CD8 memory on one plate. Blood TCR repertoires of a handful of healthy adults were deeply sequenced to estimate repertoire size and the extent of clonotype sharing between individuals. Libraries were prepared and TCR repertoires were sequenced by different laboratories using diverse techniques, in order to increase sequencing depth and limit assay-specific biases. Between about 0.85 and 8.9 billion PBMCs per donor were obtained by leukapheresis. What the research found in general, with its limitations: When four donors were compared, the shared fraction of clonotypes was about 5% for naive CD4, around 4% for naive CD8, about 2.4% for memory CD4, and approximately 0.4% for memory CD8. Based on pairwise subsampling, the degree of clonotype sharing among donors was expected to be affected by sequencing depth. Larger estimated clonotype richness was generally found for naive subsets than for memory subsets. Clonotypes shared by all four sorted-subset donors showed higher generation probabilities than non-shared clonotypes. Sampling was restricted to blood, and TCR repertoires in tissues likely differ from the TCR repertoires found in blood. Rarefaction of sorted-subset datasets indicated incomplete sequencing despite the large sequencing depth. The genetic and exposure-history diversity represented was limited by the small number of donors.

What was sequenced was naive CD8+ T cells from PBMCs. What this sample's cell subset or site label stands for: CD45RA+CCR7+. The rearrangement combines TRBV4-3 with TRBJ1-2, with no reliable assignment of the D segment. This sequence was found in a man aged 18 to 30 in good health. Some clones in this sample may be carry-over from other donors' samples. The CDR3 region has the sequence CASSTGIKGYTF. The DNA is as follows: TGCGCCAGCAGCACGGGGATCAAGGGCTACACCTTC.